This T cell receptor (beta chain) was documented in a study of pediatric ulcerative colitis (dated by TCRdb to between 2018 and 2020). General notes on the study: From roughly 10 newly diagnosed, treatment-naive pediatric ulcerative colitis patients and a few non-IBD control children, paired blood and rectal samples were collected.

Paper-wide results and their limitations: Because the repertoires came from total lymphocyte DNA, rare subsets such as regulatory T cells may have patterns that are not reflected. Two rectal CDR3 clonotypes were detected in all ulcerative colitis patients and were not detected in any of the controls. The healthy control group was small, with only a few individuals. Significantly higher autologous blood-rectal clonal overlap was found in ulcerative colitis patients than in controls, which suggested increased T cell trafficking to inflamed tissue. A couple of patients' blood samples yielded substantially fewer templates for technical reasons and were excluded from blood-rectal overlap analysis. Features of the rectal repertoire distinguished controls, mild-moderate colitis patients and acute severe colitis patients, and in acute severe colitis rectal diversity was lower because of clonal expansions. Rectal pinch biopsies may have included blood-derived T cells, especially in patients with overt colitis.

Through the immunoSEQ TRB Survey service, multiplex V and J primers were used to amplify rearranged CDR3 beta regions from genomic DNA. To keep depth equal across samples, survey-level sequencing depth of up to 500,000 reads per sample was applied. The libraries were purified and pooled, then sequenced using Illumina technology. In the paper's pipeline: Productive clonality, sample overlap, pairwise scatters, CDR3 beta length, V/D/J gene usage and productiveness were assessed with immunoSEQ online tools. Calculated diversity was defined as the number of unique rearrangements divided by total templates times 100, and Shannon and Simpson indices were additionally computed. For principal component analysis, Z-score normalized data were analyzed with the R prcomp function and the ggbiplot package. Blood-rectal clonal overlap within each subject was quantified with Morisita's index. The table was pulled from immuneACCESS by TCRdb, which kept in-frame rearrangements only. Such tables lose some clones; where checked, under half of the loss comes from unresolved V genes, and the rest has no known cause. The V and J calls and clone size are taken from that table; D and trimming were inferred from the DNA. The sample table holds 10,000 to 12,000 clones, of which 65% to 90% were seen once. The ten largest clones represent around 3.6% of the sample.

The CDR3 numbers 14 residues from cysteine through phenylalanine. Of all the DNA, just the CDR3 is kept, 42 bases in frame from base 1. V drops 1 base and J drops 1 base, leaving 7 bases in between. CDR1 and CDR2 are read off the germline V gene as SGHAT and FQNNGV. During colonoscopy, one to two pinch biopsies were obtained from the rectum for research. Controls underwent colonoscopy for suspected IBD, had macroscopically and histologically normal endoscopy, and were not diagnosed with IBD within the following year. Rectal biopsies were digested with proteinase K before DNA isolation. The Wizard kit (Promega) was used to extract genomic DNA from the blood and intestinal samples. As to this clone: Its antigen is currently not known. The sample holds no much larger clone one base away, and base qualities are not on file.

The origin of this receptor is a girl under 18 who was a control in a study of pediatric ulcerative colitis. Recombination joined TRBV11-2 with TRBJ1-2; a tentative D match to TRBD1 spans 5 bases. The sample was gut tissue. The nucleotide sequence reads TGTGCCAGCAGCTTAGGGACAAATAACTATGGCTACACCTTC. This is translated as CASSLGTNNYGYTF.